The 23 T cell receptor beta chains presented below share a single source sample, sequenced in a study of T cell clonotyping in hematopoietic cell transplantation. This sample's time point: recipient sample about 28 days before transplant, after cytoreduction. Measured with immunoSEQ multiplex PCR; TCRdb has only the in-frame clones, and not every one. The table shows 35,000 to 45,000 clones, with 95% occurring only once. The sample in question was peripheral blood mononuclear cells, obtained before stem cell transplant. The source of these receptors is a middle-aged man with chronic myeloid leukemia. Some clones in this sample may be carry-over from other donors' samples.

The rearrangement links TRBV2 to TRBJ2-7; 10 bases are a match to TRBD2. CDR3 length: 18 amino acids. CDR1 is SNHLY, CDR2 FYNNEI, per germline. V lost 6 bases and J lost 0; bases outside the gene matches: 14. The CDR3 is CASSFLAGGHVTSYEQYF. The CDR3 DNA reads TGTGCCAGCAGCTTCTTAGCGGGGGGCCATGTAACCTCCTACGAGCAGTACTTC.

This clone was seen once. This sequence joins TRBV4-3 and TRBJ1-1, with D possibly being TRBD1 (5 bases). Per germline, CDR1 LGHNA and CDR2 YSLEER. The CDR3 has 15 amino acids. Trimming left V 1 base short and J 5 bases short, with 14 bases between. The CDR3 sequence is CASSQVARALTEAFF. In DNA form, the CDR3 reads TGCGCCAGCAGCCAAGTGGCCAGGGCTTTAACTGAAGCTTTCTTT.

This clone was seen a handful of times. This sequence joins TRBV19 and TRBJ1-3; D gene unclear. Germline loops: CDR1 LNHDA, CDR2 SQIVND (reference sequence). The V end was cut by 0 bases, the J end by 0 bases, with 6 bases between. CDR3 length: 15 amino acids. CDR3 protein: CASSIEGSSGNTIYF. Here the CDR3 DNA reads TGTGCCAGTAGTATAGAAGGGAGCTCTGGAAACACCATATATTTT. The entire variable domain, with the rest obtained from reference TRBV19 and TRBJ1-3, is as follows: DGGITQSPKYLFRKEGQNVTLSCEQNLNHDAMYWYRQDPGQGLRLIYYSQIVNDFQKGDIAEGYSVSREKKESFPLTVTSAQKNPTAFYLCASSIEGSSGNTIYFGEGSWLTVV.

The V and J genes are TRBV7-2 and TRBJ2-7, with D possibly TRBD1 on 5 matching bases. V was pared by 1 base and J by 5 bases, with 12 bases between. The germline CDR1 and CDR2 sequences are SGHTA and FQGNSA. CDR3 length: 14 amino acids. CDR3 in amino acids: CASSLGSRADEQYF. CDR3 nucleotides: TGTGCCAGCAGCTTAGGGTCCAGGGCGGACGAGCAGTACTTC.

The CDR3 DNA follows: TGTGCCAGCAGCTCTTTAGGGGGGGCAGGGCGTGACTACGAGCAGTACTTC. Translation: CASSSLGGAGRDYEQYF. The rearrangement uses TRBV7-8 and TRBJ2-7; TRBD2 might be the D (7 bases). Trimming shortened V by 4 bases and J by 3 bases, and 22 bases separated the two germline ends. This CDR3 has 17 amino acids. From germline, CDR1 is SGHVS and CDR2 FQNEAQ.

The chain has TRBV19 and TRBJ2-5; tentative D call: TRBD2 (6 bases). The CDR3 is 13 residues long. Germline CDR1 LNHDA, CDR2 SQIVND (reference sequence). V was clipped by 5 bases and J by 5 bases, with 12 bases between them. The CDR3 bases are TGTGCCAGTAGTGGGATGGAGGGGGAGACCCAGTACTTC. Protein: CASSGMEGETQYF.

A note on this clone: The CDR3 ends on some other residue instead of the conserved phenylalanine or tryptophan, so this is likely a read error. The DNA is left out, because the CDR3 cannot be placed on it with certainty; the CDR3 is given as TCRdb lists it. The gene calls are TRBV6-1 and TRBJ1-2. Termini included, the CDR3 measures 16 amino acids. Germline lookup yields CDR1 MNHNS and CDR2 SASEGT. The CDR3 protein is CASSEGNRVLGGSLLS.

The CDR3 coding sequence is TGTGCCAGCAGCGACAGGGGACGCAACTATGGCTACACCTTC. Its protein is CASSDRGRNYGYTF. The chain links TRBV9 to TRBJ1-2; TRBD1 agrees at 7 bases. The length of the CDR3 is 14 residues. Germline lookup yields CDR1 SGDLS and CDR2 YYNGEE. The V segment lost 3 bases and the J segment 2 bases; nucleotides outside the gene matches: 4.

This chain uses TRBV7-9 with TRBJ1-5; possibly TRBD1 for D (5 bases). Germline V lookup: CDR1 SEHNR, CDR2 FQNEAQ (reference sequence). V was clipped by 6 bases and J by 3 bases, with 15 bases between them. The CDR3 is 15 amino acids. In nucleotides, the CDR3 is TGTGCCAGCAGTTTTTCGGGACCACTCAATCAGCCCCAGCATTTT. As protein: CASSFSGPLNQPQHF.

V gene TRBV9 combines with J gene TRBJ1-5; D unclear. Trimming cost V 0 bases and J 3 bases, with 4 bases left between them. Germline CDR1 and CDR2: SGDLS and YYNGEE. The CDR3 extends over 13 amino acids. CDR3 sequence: CASSVVPNQPQHF. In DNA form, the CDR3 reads TGTGCCAGCAGCGTAGTCCCCAATCAGCCCCAGCATTTT.

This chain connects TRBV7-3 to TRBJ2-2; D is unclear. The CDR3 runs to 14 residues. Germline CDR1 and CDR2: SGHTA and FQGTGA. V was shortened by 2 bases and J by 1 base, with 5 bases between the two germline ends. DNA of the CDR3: TGTGCCAGCAGCTTAGGCAGGAACACCGGGGAGCTGTTTTTT. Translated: CASSLGRNTGELFF. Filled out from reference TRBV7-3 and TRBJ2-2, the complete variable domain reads GAGVSQTPSNKVTEKGKYVELRCDPISGHTALYWYRQSLGQGPEFLIYFQGTGAADDSGLPNDRFFAVRPEGSVSTLKIQRTERGDSAVYLCASSLGRNTGELFFGEGSRLTVL.

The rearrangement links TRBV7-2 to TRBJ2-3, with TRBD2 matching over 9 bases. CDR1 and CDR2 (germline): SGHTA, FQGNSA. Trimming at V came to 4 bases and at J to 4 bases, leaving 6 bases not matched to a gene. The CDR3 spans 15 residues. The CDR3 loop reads CASSSVAGEADTQYF. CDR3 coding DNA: TGTGCCAGCAGCTCAGTAGCGGGGGAAGCAGATACGCAGTATTTT.

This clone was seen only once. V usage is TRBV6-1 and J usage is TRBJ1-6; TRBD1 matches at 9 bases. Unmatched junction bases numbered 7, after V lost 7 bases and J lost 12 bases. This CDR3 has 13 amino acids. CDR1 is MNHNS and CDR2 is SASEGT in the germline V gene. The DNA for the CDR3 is TGTGCCAGCATGCCGGGACAGGGTTTACCCCTCCACTTT. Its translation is CASMPGQGLPLHF.

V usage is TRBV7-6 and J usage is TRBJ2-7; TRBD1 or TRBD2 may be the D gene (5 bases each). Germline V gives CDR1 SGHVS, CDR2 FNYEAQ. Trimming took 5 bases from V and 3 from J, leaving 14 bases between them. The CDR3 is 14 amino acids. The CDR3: CASSPRDRFYEQYF. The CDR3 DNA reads TGTGCCAGCAGCCCCCGGGACCGCTTCTACGAGCAGTACTTC.

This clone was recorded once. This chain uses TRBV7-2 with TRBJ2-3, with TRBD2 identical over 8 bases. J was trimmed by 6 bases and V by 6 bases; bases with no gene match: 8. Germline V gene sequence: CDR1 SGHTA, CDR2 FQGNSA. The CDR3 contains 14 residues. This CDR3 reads CASRAGGGPDTQYF. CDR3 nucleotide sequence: TGTGCCAGCAGGGCCGGGGGGGGGCCCGATACGCAGTATTTT.

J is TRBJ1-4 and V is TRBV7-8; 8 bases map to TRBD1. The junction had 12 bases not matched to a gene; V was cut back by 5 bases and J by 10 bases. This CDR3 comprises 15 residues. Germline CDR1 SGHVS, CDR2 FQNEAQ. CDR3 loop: CASSTTGTGGGKLFF. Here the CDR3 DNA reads TGTGCCAGCAGCACGACCGGGACAGGTGGGGGAAAACTGTTTTTT. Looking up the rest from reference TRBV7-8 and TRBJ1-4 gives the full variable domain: GAGVSQSPRYKVAKRGQDVALRCDPISGHVSLFWYQQALGQGPEFLTYFQNEAQLDKSGLPSDRFFAERPEGSVSTLKIQRTQQEDSAVYLCASSTTGTGGGKLFFGSGTQLSVL.

DNA of the CDR3: TGTGCCAGCGCGAGGGGAGGTGAGACTGAAGCTTTCTTT. This sequence encodes CASARGGETEAFF. V gene TRBV7-3 combines with J gene TRBJ1-1; possibly TRBD1 for D (5 bases). The V and J ends lost 8 bases and 5 bases respectively, with 15 bases between them. The germline V gene has CDR1 SGHTA and CDR2 FQGTGA. The CDR3 is made up of 13 amino acids.

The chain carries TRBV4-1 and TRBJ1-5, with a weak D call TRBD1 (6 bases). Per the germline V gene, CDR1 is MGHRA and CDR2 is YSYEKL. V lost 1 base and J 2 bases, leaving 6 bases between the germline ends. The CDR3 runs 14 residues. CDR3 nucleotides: TGCGCCAGCAGCCAAGCAGGGGGCAATCAGCCCCAGCATTTT. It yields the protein CASSQAGGNQPQHF.

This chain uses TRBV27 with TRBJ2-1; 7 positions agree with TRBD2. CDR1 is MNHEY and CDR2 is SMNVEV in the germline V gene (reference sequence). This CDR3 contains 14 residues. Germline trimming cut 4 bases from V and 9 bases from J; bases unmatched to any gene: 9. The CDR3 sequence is CASSSRGGAPEQFF. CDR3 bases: TGTGCCAGCAGTTCTAGGGGAGGGGCCCCTGAGCAGTTCTTC.

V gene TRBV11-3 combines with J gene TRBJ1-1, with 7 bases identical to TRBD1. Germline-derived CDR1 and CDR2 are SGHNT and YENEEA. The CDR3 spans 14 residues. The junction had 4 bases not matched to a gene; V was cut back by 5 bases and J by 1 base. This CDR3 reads CASSRNRGNTEAFF. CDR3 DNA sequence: TGTGCCAGCAGCCGAAACAGGGGGAACACTGAAGCTTTCTTT.

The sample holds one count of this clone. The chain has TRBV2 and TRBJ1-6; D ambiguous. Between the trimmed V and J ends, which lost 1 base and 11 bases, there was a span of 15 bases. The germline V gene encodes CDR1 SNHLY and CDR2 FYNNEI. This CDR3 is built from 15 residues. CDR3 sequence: CASSEVDLGGTPLHF. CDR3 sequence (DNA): TGTGCCAGCAGTGAAGTTGACCTCGGAGGGACACCCCTCCACTTT.

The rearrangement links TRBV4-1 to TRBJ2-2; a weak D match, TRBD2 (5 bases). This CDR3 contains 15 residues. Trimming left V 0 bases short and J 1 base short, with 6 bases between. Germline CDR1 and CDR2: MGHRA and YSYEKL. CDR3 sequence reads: CASSQDGMNTGELFF. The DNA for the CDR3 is TGCGCCAGCAGCCAAGACGGGATGAACACCGGGGAGCTGTTTTTT.

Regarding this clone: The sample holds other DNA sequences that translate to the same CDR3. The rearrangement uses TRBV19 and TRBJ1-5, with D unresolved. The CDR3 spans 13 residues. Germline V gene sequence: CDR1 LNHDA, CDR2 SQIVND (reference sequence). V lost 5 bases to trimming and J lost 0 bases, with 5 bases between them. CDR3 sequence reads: CASSGDSNQPQHF. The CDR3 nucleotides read TGTGCCAGTAGTGGGGATAGCAATCAGCCCCAGCATTTT.